This paragraph covers one TCR beta chain sequence. CDR3 size: 15 residues. Trimming removed 3 bases from V and 5 bases from J, with 16 bases in between. CDR1 MDHEN and CDR2 SYDVKM come from the germline V gene. The data belong to a study of control samples from healthy donors and cancer patients. Using immunoSEQ multiplex PCR, the repertoire was profiled, and TCRdb retains in-frame clones only, with some absent. The data contain 100,000 to 120,000 clones, roughly 90% of them singletons. The receptor was isolated from an older woman with lung cancer. The sequenced sample consisted of PBMCs. The chain has TRBV28 and TRBJ1-1; no clear D. CDR3 sequence reads: CASSFRFRHWTEAFF. The CDR3 nucleotides are TGTGCCAGCAGTTTTAGGTTCAGACATTGGACTGAAGCTTTCTTT.